One T cell receptor (beta chain) is described in this entry. Its antigen remains unknown. The germline CDR1 and CDR2 sequences are MNHEY and SMNVEV (reference sequence). Trimming removed 6 bases from V and 0 bases from J, with 15 bases in between. The CDR3 sequence is 16 residues long. TCRdb called the reads again in MiXCR, with one record for every CDR3 protein. The sample carries about 830,000 distinct CDR3 sequences, approximately 32% recorded once. This entry is derived from a study of T cell repertoires in cytomegalovirus infection. About the study: Alongside well-studied HLA-B-restricted CMV epitopes, recently identified HLA-C-restricted CMV epitopes were also used.

This TCR came from a human donor in good health (CMV status not recorded). Some clones in this sample may be carry-over from other donors' samples. Material: cultured CD8+ T cells from PBMCs, obtained from culture after CMV antigen stimulation. The rearrangement joins TRBV27 to TRBJ1-5; D is ambiguous. The CDR3 DNA sequence: TGTGCCAGCAGGACTTCGGGAGGCATTAGCAATCAGCCCCAGCATTTT. Encoded protein: CASRTSGGISNQPQHF.